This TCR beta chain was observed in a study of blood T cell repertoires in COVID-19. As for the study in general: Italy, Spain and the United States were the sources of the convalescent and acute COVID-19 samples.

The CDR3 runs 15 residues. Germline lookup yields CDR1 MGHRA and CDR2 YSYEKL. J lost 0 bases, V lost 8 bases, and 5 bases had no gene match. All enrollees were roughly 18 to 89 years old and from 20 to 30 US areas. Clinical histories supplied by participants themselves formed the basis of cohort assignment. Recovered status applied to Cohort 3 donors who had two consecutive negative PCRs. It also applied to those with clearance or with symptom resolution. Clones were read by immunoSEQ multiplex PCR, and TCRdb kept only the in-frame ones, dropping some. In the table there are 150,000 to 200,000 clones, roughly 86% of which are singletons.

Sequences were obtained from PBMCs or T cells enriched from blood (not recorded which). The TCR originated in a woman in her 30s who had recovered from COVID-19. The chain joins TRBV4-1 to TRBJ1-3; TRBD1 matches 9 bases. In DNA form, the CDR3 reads TGCGCCAGCCGGGACAGGGATTACTCTGGAAACACCATATATTTT. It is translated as CASRDRDYSGNTIYF.